The sequence of this TCR beta chain was determined in a study of control samples from healthy donors and cancer patients. This clone was found a few times. The CDR3 runs to 15 residues. Trimming pared 6 bases from V and 0 bases from J, leaving 13 bases between. CDR1 is MNHEY and CDR2 is SVGEGT in the germline V gene. TCRdb's copy holds only in-frame clones and misses some; the assay was immunoSEQ multiplex PCR. The repertoire holds about 110,000 clones, with around 87% as singletons. The J gene is TRBJ2-3, the V gene TRBV6-2 or TRBV6-3, with D possibly called TRBD1 or TRBD2 (7 bases each). The sequence was collected from a woman aged 60 to 75 with lung cancer. Sequenced sample: PBMCs. For the CDR3, the DNA is TGTGCCAGCAGCCCAGGGGGGGTTAGCACAGATACGCAGTATTTT. Amino acids: CASSPGGVSTDTQYF.